These 19 T cell receptor beta chains were sequenced from one sample in a study of blood T cells in healthy people across ages. PCR was performed a second time for 7 to 11 cycles using a sample-barcoded 5' primer and a J-beta primer mix. TCRdb used MiXCR to reprocess the 5' RACE reads, holding one entry per CDR3 protein. The repertoire includes 950,000 to 1,200,000 distinct CDR3 sequences, 30% to 40% of them detected once, and 10% to 15% sits in the top ten. Sequences were obtained from blood. The receptors shown here come from a man younger than 30 in good health.

The chain links TRBV3-1 to TRBJ2-1; D gene uncertain. This CDR3 region has 17 residues. CDR1 and CDR2 (germline): LGHDT, YNNKEL (reference sequence). With 2 bases removed from V and 0 bases from J, the gap between germline ends came to 14 bases. The CDR3 sequence: CASSQSDTLFSYNEQFF. The CDR3 nucleotides are TGTGCCAGCAGCCAATCCGACACCCTATTCTCCTACAATGAGCAGTTCTTC.

Only a few counts were recorded for this clonotype. V gene TRBV5-1 combines with J gene TRBJ2-7, with 7 bases fitting TRBD1. The CDR3 sequence is 14 residues long. Germline V gene lookup returns CDR1 SGHRS and CDR2 YFSETQ. V was clipped by 0 bases and J by 3 bases; unmatched bases: 3. This CDR3 reads CASSLEQGFYEQYF. The CDR3 DNA is TGCGCCAGCAGCTTGGAACAGGGGTTCTACGAGCAGTACTTC.

The chain recombines TRBV12-3 or TRBV12-4 with TRBJ2-3; 9 nucleotides match TRBD1. Trimming took 6 bases from V and 3 from J; bases not matched to a gene: 7. This CDR3 comprises 15 residues. This CDR3 is CASSDRTGATDTQYF. In DNA form, the CDR3 reads TGTGCCAGCAGCGATCGGACAGGGGCTACAGATACGCAGTATTTT.

This clonotype was observed a single time. The chain combines TRBV6-5 with TRBJ1-1, with D possibly TRBD1 on 5 matching bases. Germline assignment: CDR1 MNHEY and CDR2 SVGAGI. There are 16 residues in the CDR3. The V gene lost 0 bases and the J gene lost 0 bases, with 11 bases spanning the gap. CDR3 DNA sequence: TGTGCCAGCAGTTACTCGATGGGGACGATGAACACTGAAGCTTTCTTT. Translating gives CASSYSMGTMNTEAFF.

The CDR3 region has the DNA TGTGCCAGCAGCCAGGGCCTCTCGCAGTATTTT. Amino acid sequence: CASSQGLSQYF. The genes are TRBV3-1 and TRBJ2-3; D is ambiguous. V lost 3 bases and J lost 10, with 8 bases in between. The germline V gene has CDR1 LGHDT and CDR2 YNNKEL (reference sequence). The CDR3 runs to 11 residues.

This clonotype occurred a few times. The chain couples TRBV20-1 to TRBJ2-7; D gene unclear. The V and J ends lost 3 bases and 7 bases respectively, with 25 bases between them. The CDR3 covers 16 residues. Germline-derived CDR1 and CDR2 are DFQATT and SNEGSKA (reference sequence). CDR3 sequence: CSASQITGPSPGEQYF. In DNA form, the CDR3 reads TGCAGTGCTAGCCAAATTACCGGACCCTCTCCTGGGGAGCAGTACTTC.

The chain links TRBV30 to TRBJ1-5, with TRBD1 as a possible D gene (6 bases). The germline V and J ends were trimmed by 6 bases and 0 bases, with 9 bases remaining between them. Germline V gives CDR1 GTSNPN, CDR2 SVGIG (reference sequence). The CDR3 loop spans 13 amino acids. The CDR3: CACMTGSNQPQHF. The CDR3 DNA is TGTGCCTGCATGACAGGTAGCAATCAGCCCCAGCATTTT.

This clonotype was seen more than once but under ten times. V usage is TRBV29-1 and J usage is TRBJ1-1; D possibly corresponds to TRBD1 (5 bases). This CDR3 has 16 residues. Germline V gene data show CDR1 as SQVTM and CDR2 as ANQGSEA. V dropped 4 bases and J dropped 0 bases, with 18 bases sitting between them. The CDR3 DNA follows: TGCAGCGTTGTGGGGGGTGAATTTAGAATGAACACTGAAGCTTTCTTT. The encoded protein is CSVVGGEFRMNTEAFF.

This clonotype was counted between two and nine times. The V gene is TRBV29-1, the J gene TRBJ2-1; 14 bases agree with TRBD2. This CDR3 comprises 19 residues. V was pared by 8 bases and J by 9 bases, with 24 bases of the junction left unmatched. Germline CDR1 and CDR2: SQVTM and ANQGSEA. In DNA form, the CDR3 reads TGCAGCCTCCATCGACCGGGACTAGCGGGGGTTCACGGGAGGGGTGAGCAGTTCTTC. This translates into CSLHRPGLAGVHGRGEQFF.

The J gene is TRBJ1-5, the V gene TRBV20-1, with 8 nucleotides matching TRBD1. CDR3 length: 14 residues. V shed 6 bases and J 6 bases; nucleotides not matched to a gene: 10. CDR1 is DFQATT and CDR2 is SNEGSKA in the germline V gene (reference sequence). Here the CDR3 reads CSASGQGGGQPQHF. CDR3 bases: TGCAGTGCCAGCGGACAGGGCGGGGGTCAGCCCCAGCATTTT.

V gene TRBV6-2 or TRBV6-3 combines with J gene TRBJ1-1; 9 positions agree with TRBD1. The germline V gene encodes CDR1 MNHEY and CDR2 SVGEGT. V lost 8 bases, J lost 1 base, and 8 bases stayed unmatched. This CDR3 comprises 15 residues. Here the CDR3 reads CASLKQGAENTEAFF. The CDR3 DNA reads TGTGCCAGCCTTAAACAGGGGGCAGAGAACACTGAAGCTTTCTTT.

This chain uses TRBV7-9 with TRBJ2-5; TRBD2 is a possible D gene (5 bases). V lost 0 bases to trimming and J lost 7 bases, with 15 bases between them. This CDR3 spans 15 amino acids. Germline-derived CDR1 and CDR2 are SEHNR and FQNEAQ (reference sequence). The CDR3 DNA reads as TGTGCCAGCAGCTTAGCATATCCGGGGATGGGGACCCAGTACTTC. It yields the protein CASSLAYPGMGTQYF.

This clonotype was counted at least ten times. This chain links TRBV4-1 with TRBJ1-2, with D maybe TRBD1 (5 bases). This CDR3 region has 16 residues. V lost 0 bases and J 8 bases, leaving 19 bases between the germline ends. Germline-derived CDR1 and CDR2 are MGHRA and YSYEKL. The CDR3 here is CASSQEFTGRLWGYTF. Here the CDR3 DNA reads TGCGCCAGCAGCCAAGAGTTTACAGGCCGACTATGGGGCTACACCTTC.

This clonotype was observed at least ten times. The chain uses TRBV27 and TRBJ2-1; 8 bases map to TRBD2. Germline V gene sequence: CDR1 MNHEY, CDR2 SMNVEV (reference sequence). The CDR3 spans 14 residues. Trimming took 4 bases from V and 10 from J; bases not matched to a gene: 9. CDR3 nucleotide sequence: TGTGCCAGCAGTTCGGGACTAGAAGTCAGAGAGCAGTTCTTC. Its translation is CASSSGLEVREQFF.

This clonotype turned up a few times. CDR3 nucleotide sequence: TGCAGTGTTTGGACGGTCCCTAATGAAAAACTGTTTTTT. Encoded protein: CSVWTVPNEKLFF. The chain uses TRBV20-1 and TRBJ1-4; D ambiguous. Per the germline V gene, CDR1 is DFQATT and CDR2 is SNEGSKA (reference sequence). Trimming left V 7 bases short and J 3 bases short, with 12 bases between. The CDR3 spans 13 residues.

This clonotype has just a few counts. This chain uses TRBV20-1 with TRBJ1-4, with D tentatively TRBD1 (5 bases). Per the germline V gene, CDR1 is DFQATT and CDR2 is SNEGSKA (reference sequence). The CDR3 consists of 13 residues. V was cut by 6 bases and J by 7 bases, with 15 bases left in between. The CDR3 loop is CSARWVGREKLFF. The CDR3 DNA reads TGCAGTGCACGCTGGGTGGGGCGTGAAAAACTGTTTTTT.

V and J are TRBV6-2 or TRBV6-3 and TRBJ2-1; 12 bases align to TRBD2. The J call may be incorrect, as the DNA end agrees better with TRBJ2-7. The CDR3 spans 18 residues. Germline CDR1 is MNHEY and CDR2 is SVGEGT. The CDR3 is CASSYWTSGDSSYNEQYF. The CDR3 DNA sequence: TGTGCCAGCAGTTATTGGACTAGCGGGGACAGCTCCTACAATGAGCAGTACTTC.

V gene TRBV3-1 combines with J gene TRBJ2-2; TRBD1 might be the D (6 bases). With 0 bases removed from V and 4 bases from J, the gap between germline ends came to 18 bases. Germline CDR1 LGHDT, CDR2 YNNKEL (reference sequence). This CDR3 has 18 residues. The CDR3, as DNA: TGTGCCAGCAGCCAAGAAAGGGGCAGGGGCGCGATCACCGGGGAGCTGTTTTTT. Its translation: CASSQERGRGAITGELFF. Together with reference TRBV3-1 and TRBJ2-2, the CDR3 gives the full variable domain: DTAVSQTPKYLVTQMGNDKSIKCEQNLGHDTMYWYKQDSKKFLKIMFSYNNKELIINETVPNRFSPKSPDKAHLNLHINSLELGDSAVYFCASSQERGRGAITGELFFGEGSRLTVL.

A few counts support this clonotype. The chain has TRBV28 and TRBJ2-7; weak D call: TRBD1 (6 bases). This CDR3 comprises 13 residues. Looked up from germline, CDR1 is MDHEN and CDR2 is SYDVKM. The ends were cut back, 5 bases at V and 7 bases at J, with 15 bases in the middle. The CDR3 loop reads CASSTTGTREQYF. Here the CDR3 DNA reads TGTGCCAGCAGTACTACAGGGACACGGGAGCAGTACTTC.